The 11 T cell receptor beta chains given below trace back to one sample, sequenced in a study of cytomegalovirus exposure and HLA in healthy donors. PCR employed 60 Vbeta and 13 Jbeta primers. The table came from immunoSEQ multiplex PCR; TCRdb's copy has only in-frame clones and leaves some out. The repertoire holds 100,000 or so clones, with 76% as singletons. Sequenced: PBMCs. All receptors derive from a man in his forties in good health and CMV-seropositive.

The chain carries TRBV5-6 and TRBJ1-2; TRBD1 aligns across 9 bases. V gave up 0 bases and J gave up 3 bases; unmatched junction bases: 0. CDR3 size: 14 residues. Germline V gives CDR1 SGHDT, CDR2 YYEEEE. The CDR3 nucleotides read TGTGCCAGCAGCTTGGACAGGGGGCACTATGGCTACACCTTC. Translated, it gives CASSLDRGHYGYTF. The whole variable domain, filled in from reference TRBV5-6 and TRBJ1-2, reads DAGVTQSPTHLIKTRGQQVTLRCSPKSGHDTVSWYQQALGQGPQFIFQYYEEEERQRGNFPDRFSGHQFPNYSSELNVNALLLGDSALYLCASSLDRGHYGYTFGSGTRLTVV.

The chain joins TRBV5-6 to TRBJ1-1; D perhaps matches TRBD1 (5 bases). Germline V gene sequence: CDR1 SGHDT, CDR2 YYEEEE. V lost 4 bases and J 3 bases, leaving 13 bases between the germline ends. CDR3 length equals 14 residues. CDR3 amino acids: CASSLTRRDTEAFF. CDR3 DNA sequence: TGTGCCAGCAGCCTAACCCGCAGGGACACTGAAGCTTTCTTT.

This chain joins TRBV4-3 and TRBJ2-2; D is possibly TRBD2 (6 bases). Germline-derived CDR1 and CDR2 are LGHNA and YSLEER. V shed 1 base and J shed 5 bases, with 11 bases lying between them. The CDR3 has 15 amino acids. The CDR3 is CASSQVSLATGELFF. The CDR3 nucleotides read TGCGCCAGCAGCCAAGTCTCGCTAGCGACCGGGGAGCTGTTTTTT.

This clone showed up just a few times. The V call is TRBV10-3, the J call TRBJ1-4; 7 nucleotides align to TRBD1. After removal of 2 bases from V and 3 bases from J, the junction contained 0 bases not matched to a gene. The CDR3 totals 14 residues. Germline V gene lookup returns CDR1 ENHRY and CDR2 SYGVKD. The CDR3 DNA reads as TGTGCCATCAGTGAGGGGACAGCTAATGAAAAACTGTTTTTT. Protein sequence: CAISEGTANEKLFF.

This clone was seen a handful of times. The chain joins TRBV5-6 to TRBJ2-5; 7 nucleotides match TRBD2. The CDR3 loop spans 14 amino acids. J was trimmed by 9 bases and V by 1 base; bases with no gene match: 9. Germline assignment: CDR1 SGHDT and CDR2 YYEEEE. The CDR3 loop is CASSLYWGSGAQYF. For the CDR3, the DNA is TGTGCCAGCAGCTTGTATTGGGGGAGCGGGGCCCAGTACTTC.

The V and J genes are TRBV27 and TRBJ1-1; TRBD1 agrees at 9 bases. CDR3 length: 15 amino acids. Germline V gene lookup returns CDR1 MNHEY and CDR2 SMNVEV (reference sequence). J gave up 1 base and V 3 bases, and 3 bases lay outside the gene matches. The CDR3 coding sequence is TGTGCCAGCAGTTTGACAGGGGGAGCGAACACTGAAGCTTTCTTT. This gives the protein CASSLTGGANTEAFF.

The J gene is TRBJ1-1, the V gene TRBV11-3; no firm D call. Trimming took off 0 bases at V and 0 bases at J, with 11 bases between the two ends. The CDR3 has 16 residues. Per germline, CDR1 SGHNT and CDR2 YENEEA. The CDR3 coding sequence is TGTGCCAGCAGCTTAGATCGGGAGACCATGAACACTGAAGCTTTCTTT. The encoded protein is CASSLDRETMNTEAFF.

V and J are TRBV6-5 and TRBJ2-5; TRBD1 aligns across 7 bases. This CDR3 has 16 amino acids. Germline lookup yields CDR1 MNHEY and CDR2 SVGAGI. V trimming: 4 bases; J trimming: 4 bases; junction bases outside the gene matches: 12. DNA for the CDR3: TGTGCCAGCAGTTGGTCGGGCCCTCCAGGGGGAGAGACCCAGTACTTC. Its translation: CASSWSGPPGGETQYF.

The chain is built from TRBV4-2 and TRBJ2-1; D unclear. The germline V gene has CDR1 LGHNA and CDR2 YNFKEQ. This CDR3 is 11 amino acids long. Trimming removed 5 bases at V and 3 bases at J, with 2 bases between. In DNA form, the CDR3 reads TGTGCCAGCAGCTACTACAATGAGCAGTTCTTC. It codes for CASSYYNEQFF.

The rearrangement uses TRBV4-3 and TRBJ2-7; D not resolved. Trimming cost V 1 base and J 4 bases, with 14 bases left between them. Germline V gene data show CDR1 as LGHNA and CDR2 as YSLEER. This CDR3 is 15 amino acids long. The CDR3 nucleotides read TGCGCCAGCAGCCAAGCCAACGGCGGCAGTTACGAGCAGTACTTC. As protein: CASSQANGGSYEQYF.

CDR3 DNA sequence: TGTGCCAGCAGCTTCCTTTCTAGCGGTACGAACACCGGGGAGCTGTTTTTT. Protein product: CASSFLSSGTNTGELFF. V usage is TRBV7-3 and J usage is TRBJ2-2; 7 bases line up with TRBD2. CDR3 size: 17 residues. Germline V gene sequence: CDR1 SGHTA, CDR2 FQGTGA. The trim removed 3 bases at V and 0 bases at J, leaving 7 bases unmatched.